This paragraph reports one TCR beta chain. The data belong to a study of T cells in Graves' hyperthyroidism and ophthalmopathy. The CDR3 is made up of 15 amino acids. In germline, CDR1 is DFQATT, CDR2 SNEGSKA (reference sequence). The V and J ends lost 1 base and 2 bases respectively, with 13 bases between them. Template material for amplifying TCR beta CDR3 regions consisted of RNA transcripts. HTBI primers were employed in a first-round RT-PCR of the TCR CDR3. TCRdb ran MiXCR on the multiplex PCR reads and lists one entry per CDR3 protein. The sample comprises more than 600,000 distinct CDR3 sequences, about 16% of which are singletons, and roughly 8% rests with the top ten. Pregnant or lactating patients were excluded, as were those with uncontrolled infection or other autoimmune disease.

Input material: blood. The clonotype comes from a man aged 18 to 35 with Graves' hyperthyroidism. The chain employs TRBV20-1 and TRBJ2-3, with D perhaps matching TRBD1 (6 bases). CDR3 sequence: CSARVWGRVTDTQYF. The CDR3 DNA is TGCAGTGCTAGAGTATGGGGGCGCGTCACAGATACGCAGTATTTT.